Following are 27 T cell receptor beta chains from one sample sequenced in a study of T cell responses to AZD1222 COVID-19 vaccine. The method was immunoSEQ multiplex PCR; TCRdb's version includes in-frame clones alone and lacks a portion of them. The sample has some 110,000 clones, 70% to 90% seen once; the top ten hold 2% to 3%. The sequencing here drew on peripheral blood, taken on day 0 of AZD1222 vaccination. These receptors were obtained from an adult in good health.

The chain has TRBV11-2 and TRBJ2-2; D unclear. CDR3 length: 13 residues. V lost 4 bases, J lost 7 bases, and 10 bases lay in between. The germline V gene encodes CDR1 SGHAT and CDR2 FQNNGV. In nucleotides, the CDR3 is TGTGCCAGCAGCTCGTTGACACGCGGGGAGCTGTTTTTT. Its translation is CASSSLTRGELFF.

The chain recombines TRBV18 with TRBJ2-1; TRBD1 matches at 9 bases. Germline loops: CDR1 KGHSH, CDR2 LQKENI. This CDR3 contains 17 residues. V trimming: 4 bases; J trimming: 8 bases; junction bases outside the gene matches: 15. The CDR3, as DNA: TGTGCCAGCTCACTCGTCCCTGGGACAGGGCTAGTCGATGAGCAGTTCTTC. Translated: CASSLVPGTGLVDEQFF.

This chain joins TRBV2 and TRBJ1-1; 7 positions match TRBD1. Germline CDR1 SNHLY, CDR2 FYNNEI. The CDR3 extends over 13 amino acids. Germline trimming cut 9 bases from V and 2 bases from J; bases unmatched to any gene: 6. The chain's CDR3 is CASLDRTNTEAFF. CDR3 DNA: TGTGCCAGTTTGGACAGGACCAACACTGAAGCTTTCTTT.

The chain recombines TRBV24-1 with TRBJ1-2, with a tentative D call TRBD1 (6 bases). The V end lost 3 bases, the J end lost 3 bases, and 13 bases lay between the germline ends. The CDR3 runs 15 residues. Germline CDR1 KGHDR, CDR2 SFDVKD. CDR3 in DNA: TGTGCCACCAGTGATCCTCAGACAGGAGACTATGGCTACACCTTC. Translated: CATSDPQTGDYGYTF.

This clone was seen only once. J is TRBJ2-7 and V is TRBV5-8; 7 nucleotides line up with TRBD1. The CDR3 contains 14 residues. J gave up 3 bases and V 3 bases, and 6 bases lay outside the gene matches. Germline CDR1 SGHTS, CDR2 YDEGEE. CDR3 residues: CASSSNRGSYEQYF. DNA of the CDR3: TGTGCCAGCAGCTCAAACAGGGGTAGCTACGAGCAGTACTTC. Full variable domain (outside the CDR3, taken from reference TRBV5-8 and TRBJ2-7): EAGVTQSPTHLIKTRGQQATLRCSPISGHTSVYWYQQALGLGLQFLLWYDEGEERNRGNFPPRFSGRQFPNYSSELNVNALELEDSALYLCASSSNRGSYEQYFGPGTRLTVT.

The CDR3 reads CASSQAGVVTNEKLFF. The CDR3 DNA reads TGCGCCAGCAGCCAAGCAGGGGTGGTGACTAATGAAAAACTGTTTTTT. The chain combines TRBV4-1 with TRBJ1-4; D may be TRBD1 (6 bases). CDR1 is MGHRA, CDR2 YSYEKL, per germline. This CDR3 region has 16 residues. V lost 1 base and J lost 2, with 11 bases in between.

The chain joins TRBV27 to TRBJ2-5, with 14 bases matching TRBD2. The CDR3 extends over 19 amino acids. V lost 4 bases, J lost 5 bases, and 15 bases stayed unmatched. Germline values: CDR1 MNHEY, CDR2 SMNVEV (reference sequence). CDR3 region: CASSSYIPGLAGVLETQYF. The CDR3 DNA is TGTGCCAGCAGTTCCTATATCCCGGGACTAGCGGGGGTTCTCGAGACCCAGTACTTC.

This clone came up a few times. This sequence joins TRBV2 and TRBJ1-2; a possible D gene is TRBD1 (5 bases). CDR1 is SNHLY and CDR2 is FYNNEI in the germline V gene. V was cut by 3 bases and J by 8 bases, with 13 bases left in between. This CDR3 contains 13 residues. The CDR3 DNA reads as TGTGCCAGCAGTGAGGGGGTTTGGAGGGGCTACACCTTC. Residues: CASSEGVWRGYTF.

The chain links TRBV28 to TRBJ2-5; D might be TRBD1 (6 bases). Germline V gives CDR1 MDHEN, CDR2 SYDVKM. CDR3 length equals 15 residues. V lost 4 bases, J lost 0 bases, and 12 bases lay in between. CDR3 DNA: TGTGCCAGCAGTTGGGCAGGGGAGTACCAAGAGACCCAGTACTTC. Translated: CASSWAGEYQETQYF.

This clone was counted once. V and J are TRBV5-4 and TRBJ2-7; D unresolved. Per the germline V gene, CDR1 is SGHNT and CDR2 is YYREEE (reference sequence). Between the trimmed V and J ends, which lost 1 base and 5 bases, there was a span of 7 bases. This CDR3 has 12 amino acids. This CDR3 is CASSLPGNEQYF. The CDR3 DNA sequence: TGTGCCAGCAGCTTGCCTGGGAACGAGCAGTACTTC.

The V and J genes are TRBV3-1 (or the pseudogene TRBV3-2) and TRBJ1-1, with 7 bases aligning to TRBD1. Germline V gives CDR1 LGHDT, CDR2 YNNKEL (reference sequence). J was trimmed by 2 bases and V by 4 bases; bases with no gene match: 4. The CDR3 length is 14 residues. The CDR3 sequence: CASSLGQINTEAFF. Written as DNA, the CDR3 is TGTGCCAGCAGCCTGGGACAGATAAACACTGAAGCTTTCTTT.

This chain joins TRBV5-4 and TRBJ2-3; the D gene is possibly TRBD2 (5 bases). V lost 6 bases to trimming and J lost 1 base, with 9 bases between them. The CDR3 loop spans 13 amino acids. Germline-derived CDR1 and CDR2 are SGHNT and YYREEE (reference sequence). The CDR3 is CASTAGGTDTQYF. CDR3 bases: TGTGCCAGCACTGCGGGCGGCACAGATACGCAGTATTTT. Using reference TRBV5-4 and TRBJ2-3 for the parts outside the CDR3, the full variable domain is ETGVTQSPTHLIKTRGQQVTLRCSSQSGHNTVSWYQQALGQGPQFIFQYYREEENGRGNFPPRFSGLQFPNYSSELNVNALELDDSALYLCASTAGGTDTQYFGPGTRLTVL.

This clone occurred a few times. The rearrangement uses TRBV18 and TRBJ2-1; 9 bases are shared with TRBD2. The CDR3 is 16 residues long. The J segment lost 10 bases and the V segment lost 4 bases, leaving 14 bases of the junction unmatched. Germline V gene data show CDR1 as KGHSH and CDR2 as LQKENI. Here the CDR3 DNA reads TGTGCCAGCTCACAACGTGTGGCTAGCGGGGAGGGAGAGCAGTTCTTC. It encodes CASSQRVASGEGEQFF. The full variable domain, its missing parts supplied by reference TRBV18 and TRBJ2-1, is NAGVMQNPRHLVRRRGQEARLRCSPMKGHSHVYWYRQLPEEGLKFMVYLQKENIIDESGMPKERFSAEFPKEGPSILRIQQVVRGDSAAYFCASSQRVASGEGEQFFGPGTRLTVL.

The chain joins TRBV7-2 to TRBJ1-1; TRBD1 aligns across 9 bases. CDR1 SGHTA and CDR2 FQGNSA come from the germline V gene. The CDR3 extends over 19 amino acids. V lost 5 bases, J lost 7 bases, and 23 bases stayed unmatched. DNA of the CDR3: TGTGCCAGCAGCCCTAGAAACAACAGGGGGCGAGCTCTCCGGGGTGAAGCTTTCTTT. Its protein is CASSPRNNRGRALRGEAFF.

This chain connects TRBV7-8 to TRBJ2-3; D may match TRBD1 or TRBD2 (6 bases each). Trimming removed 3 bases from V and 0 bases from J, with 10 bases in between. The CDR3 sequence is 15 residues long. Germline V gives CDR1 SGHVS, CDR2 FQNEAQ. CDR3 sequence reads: CASSFAGHSTDTQYF. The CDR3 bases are TGTGCCAGCAGCTTCGCGGGACATAGCACAGATACGCAGTATTTT.

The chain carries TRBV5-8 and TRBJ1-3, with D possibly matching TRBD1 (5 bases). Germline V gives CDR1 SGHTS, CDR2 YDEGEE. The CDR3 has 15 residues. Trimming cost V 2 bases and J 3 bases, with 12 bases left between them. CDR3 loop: CASSFDSSFGNTIYF. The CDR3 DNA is TGTGCCAGCAGCTTTGACAGTTCATTTGGAAACACCATATATTTT.

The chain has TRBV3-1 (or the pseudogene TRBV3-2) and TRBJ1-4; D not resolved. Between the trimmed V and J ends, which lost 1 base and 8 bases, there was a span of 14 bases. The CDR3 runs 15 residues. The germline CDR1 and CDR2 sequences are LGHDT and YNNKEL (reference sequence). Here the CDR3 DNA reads TGTGCCAGCAGCCAAGGAGTGGGCCACCGGGAAAAACTGTTTTTT. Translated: CASSQGVGHREKLFF.

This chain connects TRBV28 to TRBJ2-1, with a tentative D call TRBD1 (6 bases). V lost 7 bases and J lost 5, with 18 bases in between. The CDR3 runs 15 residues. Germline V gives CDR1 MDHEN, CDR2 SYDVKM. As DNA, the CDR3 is TGTGCCAGCATCGGTCGGGGCAGGGACAACAATGAGCAGTTCTTC. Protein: CASIGRGRDNNEQFF.

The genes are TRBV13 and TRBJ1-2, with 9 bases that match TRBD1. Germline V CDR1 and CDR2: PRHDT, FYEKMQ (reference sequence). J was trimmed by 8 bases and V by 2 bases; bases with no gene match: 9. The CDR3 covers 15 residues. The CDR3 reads CASSLPGQGVDGYTF. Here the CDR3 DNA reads TGTGCCAGCAGCTTACCGGGACAGGGAGTGGACGGCTACACCTTC.

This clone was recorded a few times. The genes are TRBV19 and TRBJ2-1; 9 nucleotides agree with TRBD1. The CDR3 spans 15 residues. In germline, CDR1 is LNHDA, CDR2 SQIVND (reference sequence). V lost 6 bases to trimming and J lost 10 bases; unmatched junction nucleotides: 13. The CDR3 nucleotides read TGTGCCAGTAGCCTGGACAGGGGCATCGTACGAGAGCAGTTCTTC. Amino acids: CASSLDRGIVREQFF.

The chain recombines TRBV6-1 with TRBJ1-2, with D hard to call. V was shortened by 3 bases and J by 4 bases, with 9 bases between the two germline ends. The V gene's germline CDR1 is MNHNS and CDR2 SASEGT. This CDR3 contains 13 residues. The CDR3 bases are TGTGCCAGCAGTGAGGGCCAGCCCTATGGCTACACCTTC. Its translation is CASSEGQPYGYTF.

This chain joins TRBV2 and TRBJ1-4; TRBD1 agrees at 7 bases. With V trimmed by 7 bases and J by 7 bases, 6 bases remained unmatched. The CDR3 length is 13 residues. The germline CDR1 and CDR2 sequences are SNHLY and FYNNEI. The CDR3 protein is CASKWKGAEKLFF. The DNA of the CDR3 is TGTGCCAGCAAGTGGAAGGGGGCTGAAAAACTGTTTTTT.

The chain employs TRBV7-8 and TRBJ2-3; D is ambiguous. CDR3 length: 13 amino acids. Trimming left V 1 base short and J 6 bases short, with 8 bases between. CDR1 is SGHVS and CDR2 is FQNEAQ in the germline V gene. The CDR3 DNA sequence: TGTGCCAGCAGCTTAGGCCAGAAGGATACGCAGTATTTT. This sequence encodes CASSLGQKDTQYF.

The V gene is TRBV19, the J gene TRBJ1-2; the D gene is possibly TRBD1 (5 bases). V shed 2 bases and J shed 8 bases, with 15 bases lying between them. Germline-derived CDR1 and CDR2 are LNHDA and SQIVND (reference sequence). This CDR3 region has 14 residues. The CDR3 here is CASSISPGVEGYTF. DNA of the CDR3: TGTGCCAGTAGTATATCTCCGGGGGTTGAAGGCTACACCTTC. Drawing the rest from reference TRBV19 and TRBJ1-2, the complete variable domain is DGGITQSPKYLFRKEGQNVTLSCEQNLNHDAMYWYRQDPGQGLRLIYYSQIVNDFQKGDIAEGYSVSREKKESFPLTVTSAQKNPTAFYLCASSISPGVEGYTFGSGTRLTVV.

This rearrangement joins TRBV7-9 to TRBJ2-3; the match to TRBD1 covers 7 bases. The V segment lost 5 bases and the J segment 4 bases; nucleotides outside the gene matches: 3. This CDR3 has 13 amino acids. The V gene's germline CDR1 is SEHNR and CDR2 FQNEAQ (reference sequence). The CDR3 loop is CASSDRGPDTQYF. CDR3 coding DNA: TGTGCCAGCAGCGATAGGGGGCCAGATACGCAGTATTTT.

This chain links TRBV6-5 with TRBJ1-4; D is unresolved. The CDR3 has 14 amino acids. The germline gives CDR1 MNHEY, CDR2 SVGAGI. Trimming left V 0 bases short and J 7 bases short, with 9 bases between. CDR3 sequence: CASSYSRIGEKLFF. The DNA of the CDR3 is TGTGCCAGCAGTTACTCCCGGATTGGTGAAAAACTGTTTTTT.

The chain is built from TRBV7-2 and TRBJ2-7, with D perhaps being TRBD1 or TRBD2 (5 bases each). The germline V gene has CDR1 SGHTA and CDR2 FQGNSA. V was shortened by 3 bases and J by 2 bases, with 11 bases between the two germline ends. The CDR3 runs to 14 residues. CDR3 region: CASSFGTAAYEQYF. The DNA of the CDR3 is TGTGCCAGCAGCTTCGGGACGGCCGCCTACGAGCAGTACTTC.